This T cell receptor (beta chain) comes out of a study of cytomegalovirus exposure and HLA in healthy donors. Study as a whole: Falling in the Caucasian-associated ancestry cluster were about 82% of a few hundred genotyped donors.

This clone was picked up a small number of times. Its specificity is not known. General study findings and limits: TCR beta chains numbering some 160 were designated cytomegalovirus-associated. A prior analysis recorded that most TCR beta V segments were productive about 90% or about 30% of the time. Based on reports, TCR beta sequences accurately predicted HLA-A and HLA-B alleles for most subjects.

V shed 2 bases and J 10 bases; nucleotides not matched to a gene: 17. The CDR3 is made up of 18 amino acids. Germline assignment: CDR1 SGHAT and CDR2 FQNNGV. This PCR relied on a set of 60 Vbeta primers and 13 Jbeta primers. Only in-frame clones appear in the TCRdb table, and some are missing; sequencing was by immunoSEQ multiplex PCR. The sample holds roughly 67,000 clones, around four fifths seen once. This clonotype was sampled from a man aged 40-49 years in good health and CMV-seronegative. Sequenced input: PBMCs. The chain is built from TRBV11-2 and TRBJ1-6; 7 bases match TRBD1. The CDR3 bases are TGTGCCAGCAGCTTAAGGCCCCCGGGACAGCCAAAAGAATCACCCCTCCACTTT. Encoded protein: CASSLRPPGQPKESPLHF. Full variable domain (rest looked up from reference TRBV11-2 and TRBJ1-6): EAGVAQSPRYKIIEKRQSVAFWCNPISGHATLYWYQQILGQGPKLLIQFQNNGVVDDSQLPKDRFSAERLKGVDSTLKIQPAKLEDSAVYLCASSLRPPGQPKESPLHFGNGTRLTVT.